Below are 9 T cell receptor beta chains sequenced from a single sample in a study of CD8 T cells in Susac syndrome. An amount of RNA that ranged from roughly 0.5 to 1 ug was reverse transcribed with random hexamers. Via MiXCR, TCRdb re-called the immunoSEQ multiplex PCR reads, giving one row per CDR3 protein. The data hold around 160,000 distinct CDR3 sequences, with around 94% observed a single time. The sample comprised CD4+ T cells from PBMCs. These receptors were taken from a human donor in good health.

This clonotype was observed a single time. The chain is built from TRBV29-1 and TRBJ2-5; 12 nucleotides match TRBD1. This CDR3 region has 17 residues. Germline CDR1 reads SQVTM; CDR2 reads ANQGSEA. The J segment lost 5 bases and the V segment lost 0 bases, leaving 10 bases of the junction unmatched. CDR3: CSVEDPGTGGFRETQYF. The CDR3 coding sequence is TGCAGCGTTGAAGATCCCGGGACAGGGGGCTTCAGGGAGACCCAGTACTTC.

This chain joins TRBV12-3 or TRBV12-4 and TRBJ1-2; possible D gene TRBD1, 5 bases. Deletions cut 6 bases from V and 3 bases from J, with 11 bases between. This CDR3 has 13 residues. In DNA, the CDR3 is TGTGCCAGCAGCGACAGACACCACTATGGCTACACCTTC. Protein sequence: CASSDRHHYGYTF.

This clonotype has just one count. The chain joins TRBV20-1 to TRBJ2-7; possibly TRBD1 for D (5 bases). The CDR3 has 13 amino acids. Germline CDR1 and CDR2: DFQATT and SNEGSKA (reference sequence). V was pared by 3 bases and J by 1 base, with 10 bases between. The CDR3 reads CSARLAGSYEQYF. CDR3 nucleotides: TGCAGTGCTAGGTTGGCAGGGTCCTACGAGCAGTACTTC.

This clonotype was seen only once. The rearrangement uses TRBV5-5 and TRBJ2-1, with D maybe TRBD2 (5 bases). The CDR3 spans 13 residues. The V and J ends lost 2 bases and 7 bases respectively, with 10 bases between them. Germline CDR1 is SGHKS and CDR2 is YYEKEE (reference sequence). The CDR3 DNA reads TGTGCCAGCAGCTTCGGTGGGGAGAATGAGCAGTTCTTC. It specifies CASSFGGENEQFF.

This clonotype was counted only a few times. The V gene is TRBV11-3, the J gene TRBJ2-1; unclear D gene. V lost 5 bases and J lost 3, with 8 bases in between. Germline CDR1 SGHNT, CDR2 YENEEA. The CDR3 is 13 residues long. This chain's CDR3 is CASSLDGYNEQFF. CDR3 DNA sequence: TGTGCCAGCAGCCTCGACGGCTACAATGAGCAGTTCTTC.

This chain connects TRBV6-2 or TRBV6-3 to TRBJ2-5, with TRBD1 identical over 10 bases. The V and J ends lost 5 bases and 4 bases, in that order; junction bases with no gene match: 7. Germline CDR1 MNHEY, CDR2 SVGEGT. CDR3 size: 15 residues. The CDR3 region has the DNA TGTGCCAGCAGTCCTCCTCGGACAGGGGGAGAGACCCAGTACTTC. It translates to CASSPPRTGGETQYF.

This clonotype showed up just a few times. The chain employs TRBV3-1 and TRBJ2-7; D unresolved. CDR1 and CDR2 (germline): LGHDT, YNNKEL (reference sequence). Trimming took 0 bases from V and 0 from J, leaving 6 bases between them. The CDR3 contains 14 residues. The CDR3 region has the DNA TGTGCCAGCAGCCAAGATAGGCACTCCTACGAGCAGTACTTC. It codes for CASSQDRHSYEQYF.

The chain carries TRBV6-2 or TRBV6-3 and TRBJ1-1; 7 bases agree with TRBD1. The CDR3 loop spans 15 amino acids. V lost 6 bases to trimming and J lost 6 bases; unmatched junction nucleotides: 13. Germline V gene data show CDR1 as MNHEY and CDR2 as SVGEGT. CDR3 protein: CASRRPTGAVAEAFF. CDR3 bases: TGTGCCAGCAGACGTCCAACAGGGGCAGTAGCTGAAGCTTTCTTT.

The chain combines TRBV5-6 with TRBJ1-4, with D perhaps TRBD1 (5 bases). The V end lost 0 bases, the J end lost 7 bases, and 13 bases lay between the germline ends. The CDR3 is 15 amino acids. Germline V gene sequence: CDR1 SGHDT, CDR2 YYEEEE. The CDR3 nucleotides are TGTGCCAGCAGCTTGGCTGGGGGGATCACTGAAAAACTGTTTTTT. Translated, it gives CASSLAGGITEKLFF.